The rows below give T cell receptor beta chains drawn from one sample of a study of blood T cell repertoires in COVID-19. The method was immunoSEQ multiplex PCR; TCRdb's version includes in-frame clones alone and lacks a portion of them. The sample records 250,000 to 300,000 clones, approximately 86% being singletons. The sample consisted of peripheral blood. The source of these receptors is a woman in her 70s with COVID-19, enrolled during active disease. Both conserved end residues are part of each CDR3. A D gene is named only where the DNA matches it firmly. Rows give clone size only sometimes, using once, few, many, or a class for an expanded clone.

D,J,size,V,CDR3,DNA
NA,TRBJ1-1,NA,TRBV19,CASSIVRTAGLSNTEAFF,TGTGCCAGTAGTATAGTTAGGACGGCAGGGCTATCTAACACTGAAGCTTTCTTT
TRBD1,TRBJ2-6,NA,TRBV2,CASSNDRVGSGANVLTF,TGTGCCAGCAGTAACGACAGGGTGGGCTCTGGGGCCAACGTCCTGACTTTC
NA,TRBJ1-1,NA,TRBV7-2,CASSLGQGLGTEAFF,TGTGCCAGCAGCTTAGGGCAGGGATTAGGCACTGAAGCTTTCTTT
TRBD1,TRBJ2-2,NA,TRBV7-3,CASRDRGSGELFF,TGTGCCAGCAGAGACAGGGGGTCCGGGGAGCTGTTTTTT
TRBD1,TRBJ1-2,NA,TRBV3-1/TRBV3-2,CASSQGQGNIYGYTF,TGTGCCAGCAGCCAGGGACAGGGGAATATCTATGGCTACACCTTC
TRBD1,TRBJ1-5,once,TRBV27,CASSSGDRANQPQHF,TGTGCCAGCAGTTCCGGGGACAGGGCTAATCAGCCCCAGCATTTT
NA,TRBJ1-2,few,TRBV10-1,CASSESTHRGYTF,TGCGCCAGCAGTGAGTCGACACATCGGGGCTACACCTTC
TRBD1,TRBJ1-3,NA,TRBV7-2,CASSHDRGGSGNTIYF,TGTGCCAGCAGCCATGACAGGGGGGGCTCTGGAAACACCATATATTTT
NA,TRBJ1-1,NA,TRBV3-1/TRBV3-2,CASSHTRLLTEAFF,TGTGCCAGCAGCCATACAAGACTCCTAACTGAAGCTTTCTTT
NA,TRBJ1-3,NA,TRBV27,CASSSYRSPSSGNTIYF,TGTGCCAGCAGTTCCTATAGAAGTCCGAGCTCTGGAAACACCATATATTTT
NA,TRBJ2-7,NA,TRBV19,CASSETQGFEQYF,TGTGCCAGTAGCGAAACACAGGGCTTCGAGCAGTACTTC
NA,TRBJ2-7,NA,TRBV6-6,CASSYSRGAPYEQYF,TGTGCCAGCAGTTACTCTCGGGGGGCCCCCTACGAGCAGTACTTC
NA,TRBJ2-7,NA,TRBV5-1,CASSLGWQQGDEQYF,TGCGCCAGCAGCTTGGGGTGGCAACAGGGAGACGAGCAGTACTTC
NA,TRBJ1-2,few,TRBV28,CASSLISTGLDTF,TGTGCCAGCAGTTTGATCTCGACAGGCCTGGACACCTTC
NA,TRBJ2-5,NA,TRBV24-1,CATSAAGQETQYF,TGTGCCACCAGTGCCGCAGGCCAAGAGACCCAGTACTTC
NA,TRBJ1-2,once,TRBV6-5,CIGGVFYYGYTF,TGTATCGGGGGGGTTTTTTACTATGGCTACACCTTC
NA,TRBJ2-5,NA,TRBV27,CASSLSRVAAVWETQYF,TGTGCCAGCAGTTTATCGCGGGTCGCGGCAGTGTGGGAGACCCAGTACTTC
NA,TRBJ1-2,NA,TRBV5-8,CASSLGADRGHYGYTF,TGTGCCAGCAGCTTGGGAGCCGACAGAGGCCACTATGGCTACACCTTC
NA,TRBJ1-5,NA,TRBV28,CASSLGTEMNQPQHF,TGTGCCAGCAGTTTAGGAACAGAAATGAATCAGCCCCAGCATTTT
TRBD1,TRBJ1-2,NA,TRBV27,CASGQGKGGYTF,TGTGCCAGCGGACAGGGGAAGGGTGGCTACACCTTC
NA,TRBJ1-2,NA,TRBV2,CASSEAPGDGYTF,TGTGCCAGCAGTGAAGCTCCGGGGGATGGCTACACCTTC
TRBD1,TRBJ2-3,NA,TRBV19,CASRRPGQVTDTQYF,TGTGCCAGTCGACGCCCGGGACAGGTTACAGATACGCAGTATTTT
NA,TRBJ2-7,NA,TRBV10-3,CAISSPLQGYEQYF,TGTGCCATCAGTTCGCCCCTACAGGGCTACGAGCAGTACTTC
TRBD2,TRBJ2-7,few,TRBV27,CASSTGGYEQYF,TGTGCCAGCAGCACCGGGGGGTACGAGCAGTACTTC
TRBD1,TRBJ1-2,once,TRBV3-1/TRBV3-2,CASSQVQGAFYTF,TGTGCCAGCAGCCAAGTACAGGGGGCTTTCTACACCTTC
NA,TRBJ1-1,NA,TRBV24-1,CATSDGKRTQAFF,TGTGCCACCAGTGATGGAAAGCGAACTCAGGCTTTCTTT
TRBD2,TRBJ2-7,NA,TRBV7-2,CASSPLAGGPYEQYF,TGTGCCAGCAGCCCCTTAGCGGGGGGGCCGTACGAGCAGTACTTC
TRBD2,TRBJ2-3,NA,TRBV4-1,CASSASGDSTDTQYF,TGCGCCAGCAGCGCTAGCGGGGACAGCACAGATACGCAGTATTTT
NA,TRBJ2-7,NA,TRBV12-3/TRBV12-4,CASSFQGMHEQYF,TGTGCCAGCAGTTTTCAGGGGATGCACGAGCAGTACTTC